This T cell receptor (beta chain) was obtained from a study of cytomegalovirus exposure and HLA in healthy donors (dated by TCRdb to the late 2010s). At the level of the whole study: An earlier analysis of approximately 600 of the donors reported 250 to 350 Gb of sequence data and 120 million or so unique TCR beta sequences from approximately 180 million T cells. About 280 gigabases of sequencing data and about 92 million unique TCR sequences made up an early release that covered around 640 HLA-typed donors. Among the roughly 430 genotyped donors, approximately 82% belonged to the genetic ancestry cluster associated with self-reported Caucasian donors. The study aimed to test whether signatures of past pathogen exposure could be identified by cataloging public T cell receptors. The study used immunosequencing to profile the T cell repertoires of 666 subjects and linked those repertoires to cytomegalovirus serostatus. A separate validation cohort of roughly 120 different subjects was used in addition to the approximately 670-subject first cohort. High-throughput TCR immunosequencing, statistical association of individual TCRs with disease status, and machine learning were combined to predict cytomegalovirus infection status. To study patterns of TCR occurrence, a later analysis re-analyzed previously published TCR beta repertoires from just over 650 donors and added high-resolution HLA genotyping. Rather than drawing on any new phenotypic data, the later analysis identified candidate immune exposures from TCR beta sequences and the way those sequences occurred across donors. An earlier analysis of some 500 of the donors used high-throughput TCR beta sequencing to judge whether each TCR beta V gene segment behaved as functional or pseudogenic. Alongside the repertoire data, information on donor age, sex, ethnicity and CMV serostatus was compiled. A later genetic analysis took genome-wide SNP genotypes for about 55% of the 666 donors and used that subset as a discovery cohort. All discovery cohort repertoires had been generated using a single sequencing platform. Class I and class II HLA loci were covered by the typing at four-digit resolution. Typing coverage differed by locus: A, B, C, DRB1 and DQB1 were typed in roughly 620-630 donors, DQA1 in about 560, DPA1 in around 600, and DPB1 in 400 to 490. Five DR-DQ haplotypes were treated as single units for association and clustering because of strong linkage in the cohort. Among under 450 genotyped donors of the cohort, an average of around 240,000 unique TCR beta nucleotide sequences were sequenced per donor, roughly 20% of them non-productive.

Beyond this particular receptor, the publication reports: Some IMGT-functional V segments, including TRBV6-2 and TRBV6-3, could not be told apart with the 87-base-pair reads, so those segments were excluded. The presence/absence analyses assumed that sequencing depth was roughly uniform across donors, and that assumption may not be true. A cluster of highly shared sequence variants was judged likely to be a technical artifact of the sequencing pipeline. In a later analysis, HLA-associated TCR beta chains showed more clonal expansion and lower generation probabilities than non-associated chains that were equally common. Because HLA typing was missing for some donors at each locus, association tests included only the typed subset. Correlated functional status among segregating V segments might be attributable to linkage disequilibrium, but an unknown experimental factor could not be ruled out. In vitro tests confirmed that a few of the cytomegalovirus-associated TCR beta chains recognize cytomegalovirus antigens. In a later analysis, most CMV-associated TCR beta chains were found to appear HLA-restricted, with HLA associations seemingly driven largely by CMV exposure. A later analysis found that TCR association rates varied across HLA loci, with DRB1 alleles showing the most associated TCRs and HLA-C alleles the fewest. V-gene and J-gene trimming of TCR beta chains was associated with a missense DCLRE1C variant in a later genetic analysis, and the association was replicated in an independent cohort. According to a later genetic analysis, donors in an Asian-associated ancestry cluster had fewer N-insertions in productive TCRs than the roughly 660-donor mean. In a later analysis, several top co-occurrence clusters were reported to appear linked to parvovirus B19, influenza, CMV and Epstein-Barr virus. According to the authors, the approach could potentially be generalized to other disease states and immunological phenotypes. Broadly in line with IMGT annotations, most TCR beta V segments showed up in productive rearrangements about 90% or about 30% of the time in an earlier analysis of 587 of the donors. In this cohort, only TCR beta chains were sequenced, and detectable features were limited by the absence of alpha or paired-chain data. Cytomegalovirus status was reported to be diagnosed by the classifier with high specificity and sensitivity in both the original and validation cohorts. When HLA alleles, especially DR and DQ, strongly co-occurred, TCR associations were difficult to assign to individual alleles. Some 16 rarely observed V segments, including chromosome 9 orphons, were excluded from the earlier analysis of approximately 500 of the donors because counts were too low. A further reported finding was that TCR beta sequences accurately predicted the HLA-A and HLA-B alleles for most subjects in the first cohort. Across donors, most TCR sequences were observed very rarely, whereas some public TCRs were present in many individuals. Specific HLA alleles were associated with 15,000 to 20,000 TCR beta sequences at a false discovery rate of 0.05 in a later analysis. The study gave a list of about 150 TCR beta chains associated with cytomegalovirus. CMV serostatus was the only immune exposure information available for the cohort.

This clone has a handful of counts. The specificity of this receptor is unknown. No much larger clone is present one base from it, and per-base qualities are unavailable. Relative to germline, V is 4 bases shorter and J is 3 bases shorter, with 9 bases between their ends. The germline V gene (reference sequence) sets CDR1 to MNHEY and CDR2 to SMNVEV. Inclusive of the bounding cysteine and phenylalanine, the CDR3 is 13 residues long. Of all the DNA, just the CDR3 is kept, 39 bases in frame from base 1. The cohort consisted of 670 or so healthy bone marrow donors. Cohort members were all nominally healthy when sampled, although unrecorded immune exposures were likely present. The donor tested CMV seropositive and was one of the 289 seropositive cohort members. A peripheral blood sample was collected from each donor, and TCR beta sequencing was performed on peripheral blood mononuclear cells. Genomic DNA was extracted from the blood cell samples with the Qiagen DNeasy Blood Extraction Kit.

The method behind the library was the immunoSEQ multiplex PCR assay. For the multiplex PCR, a mixture combining 60 forward primers for TCR Vbeta segments and 13 reverse primers for TCR Jbeta segments was used. A multiplex PCR assay on genomic DNA amplified the CDR3 region of rearranged TCR beta genes. The amplified TCR beta libraries were sequenced on the Illumina HiSeq System as 87-base-pair reads. As for how the authors treated the data: Across the 500 to 750 repertoires, a later analysis counted tens of millions of unique TCR beta chains, 8.5 million to 12 million of which were shared by at least two donors. Raw reads were error-corrected and collapsed into unique sequences with a nearest-neighbor algorithm that merged closely related sequences to remove PCR and sequencing errors. CDR3 sequences were aligned to IMGT reference sequences to assign V, D and J gene segments. For a sequence to be retained, a match of at least six nucleotides to both a V gene segment and a J gene segment was required. Rearrangements were called productive when the CDR3 lacked stop codons and stayed in frame with V and J; all others were non-productive. Following IMGT convention, CDR3 was defined as the stretch from the second conserved V-encoded cysteine up to the conserved J-encoded phenylalanine. Sequences without an unambiguous match to a single V gene segment were excluded from the earlier analysis of over 500 of the donors. In an earlier analysis of 587 of the donors, V segments were called functional above 56.7% productive rearrangements and were called segregating when the between-donor standard deviation exceeded 5%. A statistical classification framework was built for diagnosing cytomegalovirus status from the catalog of TCR beta chain sequences. A later analysis assigned V and J genes by comparing TCR nucleotide sequences with IMGT/GENE-DB human TR gene sequences. The TCRdist pipeline was used in a later analysis to assign CDR3 sequences and most-parsimonious VDJ recombination scenarios. A later analysis defined each TCR beta chain by its CDR3 amino acid sequence plus V-gene family, and excluded reads lacking a unique V-gene family. A later analysis removed nearly 600 highly shared, low-generation-probability nucleotide sequences to deal with suspected cross-contamination and a sequencing artifact. A later analysis calculated a clonal expansion index for each public chain from normalized within-repertoire ranks of inferred template counts. A later analysis computed generation probabilities with a VDJ recombination model fitted to out-of-frame rearrangements, and checked the results against IGoR. In a later analysis, TCR-TCR, TCR-HLA and TCR-CMV co-occurrence was scored with hypergeometric tests, and a repertoire-size bias correction was applied to TCR pairs. To estimate false discovery rates, a later analysis permuted the HLA or CMV assignments 20 times. A later analysis grouped co-occurring TCRs with DBSCAN, adding TCRdist sequence similarity when clustering within HLA-allele-positive subsets. Repertoires with fewer than 30,000 or more than 120,000 public chains, plus five repertoires with anomalous nucleotide sharing, were excluded from co-occurrence clustering. The clones in this table, taken by TCRdb from immuneACCESS, are in-frame only. Not every clone is retained; where verified, under half of the shortfall comes from an unresolved V gene, and the cause of the rest is unknown. V, J and clone size reflect that table, while D and trimming were determined from the DNA. This sample gives some 98,000 clones in total; about a tenth of them show up just once. Approximately 5.1% of the sample belongs to the ten largest clones.

The TCR comes from a man aged 50 to 60 in good health and CMV-seropositive. The rearranged segments are TRBV27 and TRBJ1-2; TRBD1 might be the D gene, on 6 matching bases. The specimen was PBMCs. The CDR3 region: CASSYRVDYGYTF. The base sequence is TGTGCCAGCAGTTACAGGGTGGACTATGGCTACACCTTC.